These T cell receptor beta chains were read from a single sample in a study of monozygotic twins with inflammatory bowel disease. Using the 5' RACE reads, TCRdb records one entry per CDR3 protein without DNA. The repertoire table contains fewer than 550,000 distinct CDR3 sequences. The sample consisted of blood. The source is a human donor with ulcerative colitis or Crohn's disease, or a healthy co-twin of an affected twin (not recorded which). CDR3s include the opening cysteine and the closing phenylalanine or tryptophan.

TRBJ1-1 TRBV10-2 CASSGGQGGNTEAFF
TRBJ1-2 TRBV12-3/TRBV12-4 CASSRRDRGNYGYTF
TRBJ2-2 TRBV27 CASSSAGPPTGELFF
TRBJ2-2 TRBV10-1 CASSPRAGGANTGELFF
TRBJ2-4 TRBV5-1 CASSRLAGELVNIQYF
TRBJ2-7 TRBV7-9 CASSSDSPYEQYF
TRBJ2-1 TRBV28 CASSAPGLAGGNEQFF
TRBJ2-6 TRBV5-1 CASMVNSGANVLTF
TRBJ2-7 TRBV5-1 CASSLGVAGVNEQYF
TRBJ2-3 TRBV5-1 CASSRVLTDTQYF
TRBJ2-4 TRBV5-1 CASSLNSQGTIQYF
TRBJ2-7 TRBV5-1 CASSSTDIVIEQYF
TRBJ1-2 TRBV9 CASSQGGHYGYTF
TRBJ2-3 TRBV15 CATSRESYTQYF
TRBJ2-2 TRBV12-3/TRBV12-4 CASSLARAATGELFF